This T cell receptor beta chain was obtained from a study of blood T cell repertoires in COVID-19. Overall study context: The analysed material was cDNA or gDNA that came from T cells, B-cell-depleted T cells, or PBMCs.

Trimming took off 5 bases at V and 2 bases at J, with 13 bases between the two ends. Germline V gene lookup returns CDR1 LNHDA and CDR2 SQIVND (reference sequence). CDR3 length: 14 amino acids. How the authors handled the data: Amplification of reference gene primers provided the estimated nucleated cell counts. Using immunoSEQ multiplex PCR, the repertoire was profiled, and TCRdb retains in-frame clones only, with some absent. That table is the source of V, J and clone size, and D and trimming were worked out from the DNA. Altogether more than 200,000 clones are present, 85% to 90% being singletons, with the ten largest covering roughly 1.7%. The cohort comprised adults aged roughly 18 to 100 years residing in 24 US areas.

The sequenced sample was PBMCs or T cells enriched from blood (not recorded which). The chain joins TRBV19 to TRBJ2-7; no reliable D call. This TCR derives from a woman aged 45 to 65 who had recovered from COVID-19. The CDR3 is CASSALREAYEQYF. Written as DNA, the CDR3 is TGTGCCAGTAGTGCTCTTAGAGAAGCCTACGAGCAGTACTTC.